This is a list of T cell receptor beta chains from one sample in a study of CD8 T cells in ankylosing spondylitis. TCRdb re-called the 5' RACE reads with MiXCR, one entry per CDR3 protein. The sample has about 210,000 distinct CDR3 sequences, 6% to 8% seen once. Sequenced: blood, either unsorted or a sorted T cell fraction (not recorded which). The origin of the receptors is a male donor with ankylosing spondylitis. The CDR3 runs from the conserved cysteine through the conserved F or W. The D gene is left open where the match is weak. For some rows the clone size is stated as once, few or many, or as a class when expanded; others skip it.

DNA,CDR3,J,V,size,D
TGTGCCAGCAGCCCCCCGGACAGCAGACCTCCGGACTATGGCTACACCTTC,CASSPPDSRPPDYGYTF,TRBJ1-2,TRBV7-9,NA,NA
TGTGCCAGCAGTACCCAAGTGGCGAGCACAGATACGCAGTATTTT,CASSTQVASTDTQYF,TRBJ2-3,TRBV2,NA,NA
TGTGCCAGCAGCCCGACAGGGGGCTCCACTGAAGCTTTCTTT,CASSPTGGSTEAFF,TRBJ1-1,TRBV7-9,NA,TRBD1
TGTGCCAGCAGTTTAGCGGGAGGATCTAGCACAGATACGCAGTATTTT,CASSLAGGSSTDTQYF,TRBJ2-3,TRBV12-3/TRBV12-4,NA,NA
TGTGCCATCAGTGAGTCGGGGGCCGGCTATGGCTACACCTTC,CAISESGAGYGYTF,TRBJ1-2,TRBV10-3,many,NA
TGTGCCAGCAGCCCGGGGGAGGAAGGCAGGGTGAATGAAAAACTGTTTTTT,CASSPGEEGRVNEKLFF,TRBJ1-4,TRBV4-2,NA,NA
TGTGCCAGCAGCTGGGACAGGGTCGCCGAGCAGTACTTC,CASSWDRVAEQYF,TRBJ2-7,TRBV5-6,many,TRBD1
TGCAGCGTTAGGACAGGGGAGGCAGATACGCAGTATTTT,CSVRTGEADTQYF,TRBJ2-3,TRBV29-1,many,TRBD1
TGTGCCAGCAGTTTATCGATACCCCGTAGTAGGAATTCACCCCTCCACTTT,CASSLSIPRSRNSPLHF,TRBJ1-6,TRBV27,few,NA
TGTGCCAGTAGTACAACCCCGAGCTACGAGCAGTACTTC,CASSTTPSYEQYF,TRBJ2-7,TRBV19,many,NA
TGCAGTGCCAGACCTCCATTAGGAGGGGTAGTGACGTTTAGCGGAGCTTTCTTT,CSARPPLGGVVTFSGAFF,TRBJ1-1,TRBV20-1,many,NA
TGTGCCAGCAGCTTAGGACCCCGGAGCTCCTACGAGCAGTACTTC,CASSLGPRSSYEQYF,TRBJ2-7,TRBV7-2,many,NA
TGTGCCAGCAGCCTTTACAGGGAGTTAGCTGGGGCCAACGTCCTGACTTTC,CASSLYRELAGANVLTF,TRBJ2-6,TRBV7-8,many,NA
TGTGCCAGCAGTCCAGGGGGGATCTCCTACGAGCAGTACTTC,CASSPGGISYEQYF,TRBJ2-7,TRBV12-3/TRBV12-4,many,NA
TGTGCCAGCAGCTTGGGGACAGGAAGATTTACCTACGAGCAGTACTTC,CASSLGTGRFTYEQYF,TRBJ2-7,TRBV5-6,few,TRBD1
TGTGCCAGCAAGCGGTGGGGCGCAACAGGAAACACCATATATTTT,CASKRWGATGNTIYF,TRBJ1-3,TRBV11-2,many,NA
TGCGCCTTCGTAGGGGCCCGCAGGTCTGAAGCTTTCTTT,CAFVGARRSEAFF,TRBJ1-1,TRBV5-1,many,NA
TGTGCCAGTAGTATCCGGGACACAAATCAGCCCCAGCATTTT,CASSIRDTNQPQHF,TRBJ1-5,TRBV19,many,NA
TGCAGTGTCGTACTACCCCTTGGAAACACCATATATTTT,CSVVLPLGNTIYF,TRBJ1-3,TRBV20-1,NA,NA
TGTGCCAGCAGTTGGAGCAGGGGAAATTGGAAGCATGAGCAGTTCTTC,CASSWSRGNWKHEQFF,TRBJ2-1,TRBV6-2/TRBV6-3,many,NA
TGTGCCAGCAGCGCCGATAGGGAGCTGTTTTTT,CASSADRELFF,TRBJ2-2,TRBV9,few,NA
TGCAGCGTGGAGCTCAGGAGCGGGAGATACAATGAGCAGTTCTTC,CSVELRSGRYNEQFF,TRBJ2-1,TRBV29-1,many,TRBD2
TGTGCCACCAGCAGCGGACAGGGTAGCAATCAGCCCCAGCATTTT,CATSSGQGSNQPQHF,TRBJ1-5,TRBV15,many,TRBD1
TGTGCCAGCAGCTTTAACCAGGTTACCGGGGAGCTGTTTTTT,CASSFNQVTGELFF,TRBJ2-2,TRBV7-9,NA,NA
TGTGCCACCAGAGGGTCTTGGGACACACTCTCCTACGAGCAGTACTTC,CATRGSWDTLSYEQYF,TRBJ2-7,TRBV28,many,NA
TGTGCCAGCAGTGCGTACCGGGACAGGGTTAGCTACACCTTC,CASSAYRDRVSYTF,TRBJ1-2,TRBV28,many,TRBD1
TGCAGCGTGACAGGGGAGTGGGGCTACACCTTC,CSVTGEWGYTF,TRBJ1-2,TRBV29-1,many,TRBD1